The 14 T cell receptor beta chains presented below share a single source sample, sequenced in a study of control samples from healthy donors and cancer patients. This table comes from immunoSEQ multiplex PCR, and its TCRdb copy is limited to in-frame clones, with some not included. Here the sample spans about 30,000 clones, 91% being singletons. What was sequenced was PBMCs. The receptors shown here come from a man aged 45 to 65 with lung cancer.

The chain uses TRBV6-5 and TRBJ1-1; D gene unclear. Trimming took 1 base from V and 1 from J, leaving 4 bases between them. Germline V gene lookup returns CDR1 MNHEY and CDR2 SVGAGI. This CDR3 has 13 amino acids. CDR3 amino acids: CASSYFGNTEAFF. CDR3 nucleotides: TGTGCCAGCAGTTACTTTGGGAACACTGAAGCTTTCTTT.

J is TRBJ2-1 and V is TRBV15; D is undetermined. This CDR3 is 15 amino acids long. Germline V lookup: CDR1 LNHNV, CDR2 YYDKDF (reference sequence). V was pared by 0 bases and J by 0 bases, with 6 bases between. Here the CDR3 reads CATSRDPNSYNEQFF. The DNA for the CDR3 is TGTGCCACCAGCAGAGATCCTAACTCCTACAATGAGCAGTTCTTC.

The chain joins TRBV4-1 to TRBJ2-3; D is perhaps TRBD1 or TRBD2 (7 bases each). The CDR3 is 17 amino acids. V gave up 4 bases and J gave up 0 bases, with 17 bases separating them. CDR1 is MGHRA and CDR2 is YSYEKL in the germline V gene. As DNA, the CDR3 is TGCGCCAGCAGCCTCCAGGGGGGGGCGACAAGCACAGATACGCAGTATTTT. The encoded protein is CASSLQGGATSTDTQYF.

This clone was picked up one time. The chain carries TRBV10-3 and TRBJ1-6; no clear D gene. This CDR3 region has 13 residues. The germline V gene encodes CDR1 ENHRY and CDR2 SYGVKD. Trimming removed 1 base at V and 16 bases at J, with 14 bases between. The chain's CDR3 is CAISEFREEFLHF. CDR3 DNA sequence: TGTGCCATCAGTGAGTTTAGGGAAGAGTTTCTCCACTTT.

The chain joins TRBV7-9 to TRBJ2-4; TRBD1 matches 9 bases. The germline V gene has CDR1 SEHNR and CDR2 FQNEAQ (reference sequence). Unmatched junction bases numbered 10, after V lost 5 bases and J lost 2 bases. The CDR3 runs 17 residues. In DNA form, the CDR3 reads TGTGCCAGCAGCCCCCCGGACAGGGGAGGGACCAAAAACATTCAGTACTTC. This translates into CASSPPDRGGTKNIQYF.

Notes on this clone: Other DNA sequences from this sample encode an identical CDR3 as well. V usage is TRBV18 and J usage is TRBJ1-3; 7 bases line up with TRBD1. V was clipped by 1 base and J by 4 bases; unmatched bases: 13. Germline-derived CDR1 and CDR2 are KGHSH and LQKENI. The CDR3 covers 18 residues. This chain's CDR3 is CASSPLVRTGGLGNTIYF. DNA for the CDR3: TGTGCCAGCTCACCACTGGTGAGGACAGGAGGCCTCGGAAACACCATATATTTT.

This sequence joins TRBV7-8 and TRBJ1-3; D gene uncertain. This CDR3 spans 16 amino acids. Germline CDR1 SGHVS, CDR2 FQNEAQ. Trimming pared 9 bases from V and 4 bases from J, leaving 22 bases between. The CDR3 sequence is CASMTLGSESGNTIYF. DNA of the CDR3: TGTGCCAGTATGACCCTGGGCTCAGAATCGGGAAACACCATATATTTT.

V is TRBV4-1 and J is TRBJ2-3, with D possibly being TRBD2 (5 bases). The V end was cut by 4 bases, the J end by 5 bases, with 16 bases between. Looked up from germline, CDR1 is MGHRA and CDR2 is YSYEKL. The CDR3 is 15 amino acids. CDR3 residues: CASSRGSNTRDTQYF. CDR3 nucleotides: TGCGCCAGCAGCCGAGGGAGCAACACACGAGATACGCAGTATTTT.

This clone was counted once. This chain uses TRBV11-1 with TRBJ2-2; tentatively, D is TRBD1 (6 bases). The ends were cut back, 5 bases at V and 2 bases at J, with 12 bases in the middle. Germline CDR1 is SGHAT and CDR2 is FQDESV (reference sequence). The CDR3 loop spans 15 amino acids. The CDR3 spells CASSAAGVNTGELFF. The CDR3, as DNA: TGTGCCAGCAGCGCTGCAGGGGTCAACACCGGGGAGCTGTTTTTT.

V and J are TRBV11-2 and TRBJ2-1; TRBD2 aligns across 10 bases. The CDR3 extends over 12 amino acids. Trimming cost V 4 bases and J 9 bases; bases outside gene matches: 0. The germline V gene has CDR1 SGHAT and CDR2 FQNNGV. The CDR3 here is CASSSSGGEQFF. The CDR3 DNA follows: TGTGCCAGCAGCTCTAGCGGGGGTGAGCAGTTCTTC.

The rearrangement links TRBV4-1 to TRBJ1-3, with D hard to call. The V end lost 6 bases, the J end lost 0 bases, and 15 bases lay between the germline ends. The CDR3 totals 16 residues. Germline lookup yields CDR1 MGHRA and CDR2 YSYEKL. In nucleotides, the CDR3 is TGCGCCAGCAGGCTTTCACGCAGCGACTCTGGAAACACCATATATTTT. This translates into CASRLSRSDSGNTIYF.

The chain combines TRBV6-2 or TRBV6-3 with TRBJ2-7; TRBD2 matches 7 bases. CDR3 size: 17 residues. J gave up 4 bases and V 5 bases, and 17 bases lay outside the gene matches. Germline lookup yields CDR1 MNHEY and CDR2 SVGEGT. DNA for the CDR3: TGTGCCAGCAGTCCGGCCTGGGGACTAATTAAAAATTACGAGCAGTACTTC. Translating gives CASSPAWGLIKNYEQYF.

This chain joins TRBV7-9 and TRBJ1-2; D possibly corresponds to TRBD1 (6 bases). V was shortened by 4 bases and J by 5 bases, with 17 bases between the two germline ends. The CDR3 consists of 15 residues. Germline V lookup: CDR1 SEHNR, CDR2 FQNEAQ (reference sequence). The CDR3 reads CASSSTRTAEYGYTF. The CDR3, as DNA: TGTGCCAGCAGCTCTACCCGGACAGCAGAGTATGGCTACACCTTC.

This chain uses TRBV7-9 with TRBJ2-7, with D possibly being TRBD1 or TRBD2 (5 bases each). Per germline, CDR1 SEHNR and CDR2 FQNEAQ (reference sequence). V lost 5 bases and J lost 3, with 17 bases in between. The CDR3 length is 15 residues. CDR3 region: CASSPERGSVYEQYF. CDR3 coding DNA: TGTGCCAGCAGCCCTGAGAGGGGAAGTGTCTACGAGCAGTACTTC.